This TCR beta chain was sequenced for a study of T-cell reconstitution after alpha-beta-depleted transplantation in children. The CDR3 extends over 18 amino acids. Trimming left V 0 bases short and J 1 base short, with 15 bases between. The V gene's germline CDR1 is MGHRA and CDR2 YSYEKL. The study's findings and limits: It was reported that alpha-beta T cells came from several hundred expanded graft clones (about two months after transplant). From surviving recipient T cells and thymic progenitors came the high day-60 TCRbeta diversity observed in some patients. Newly made T cells mostly supplied T-cell counts and diversity one year after transplant.

Unique molecular identifiers were incorporated when the TCRbeta library was constructed. TCRdb passed the PCR reads through MiXCR, listing each CDR3 protein once. The table includes under 450,000 distinct CDR3 sequences, about a sixth detected once. About this clonotype: Its antigen remains unknown.

This specimen consisted of PBMCs, mostly from graft donor cells, obtained 360 days after TCRalphabeta/CD19-depleted stem cell transplant. This clonotype was obtained from a boy in the first two years of life who had a stem cell transplant for Wiskott-Aldrich syndrome, so the T cells may come from the graft donor. This chain connects TRBV4-1 to TRBJ2-2, with D tentatively TRBD1 or TRBD2 (6 bases each). CDR3 region: CASSQDRRGMVNTGELFF. Here the CDR3 DNA reads TGCGCCAGCAGCCAAGATAGGAGGGGGATGGTGAACACCGGGGAGCTGTTTTTT.